This T cell receptor beta chain originates from a study of blood T cells in healthy people across ages. Regarding the study as a whole: Relative to aged donors, long-lived donors carried more naive CD4+ cells and displayed higher diversity. A roughly linear fall in TCR beta diversity per million T cells was seen with increasing age.

Sample-barcoded 5' priming and a J-beta primer mix drove a second PCR of about 7 to 11 cycles. TCRdb itself ran the 5' RACE reads through MiXCR, one entry per CDR3 protein. The sample yields about 1.6 million distinct CDR3 sequences, around 36% seen once. This clonotype was observed a handful of times. The antigen remains unidentified. Isolation per sample recovered at least 6 million PBMCs. Trimming stripped 0 bases from V and 6 bases from J, with 12 bases between. The CDR3 length is 15 residues. Germline CDR1 reads MNHEY; CDR2 reads SMNVEV (reference sequence). The receptor was derived from a woman aged 25 to 45 in good health. The genes are TRBV27 and TRBJ2-1; D assignment may be TRBD1 or TRBD2 (6 bases each). Sequenced sample: blood. The chain's CDR3 is CASSLSPPGANEQFF. Here the CDR3 DNA reads TGTGCCAGCAGTTTATCCCCTCCGGGGGCCAATGAGCAGTTCTTC.